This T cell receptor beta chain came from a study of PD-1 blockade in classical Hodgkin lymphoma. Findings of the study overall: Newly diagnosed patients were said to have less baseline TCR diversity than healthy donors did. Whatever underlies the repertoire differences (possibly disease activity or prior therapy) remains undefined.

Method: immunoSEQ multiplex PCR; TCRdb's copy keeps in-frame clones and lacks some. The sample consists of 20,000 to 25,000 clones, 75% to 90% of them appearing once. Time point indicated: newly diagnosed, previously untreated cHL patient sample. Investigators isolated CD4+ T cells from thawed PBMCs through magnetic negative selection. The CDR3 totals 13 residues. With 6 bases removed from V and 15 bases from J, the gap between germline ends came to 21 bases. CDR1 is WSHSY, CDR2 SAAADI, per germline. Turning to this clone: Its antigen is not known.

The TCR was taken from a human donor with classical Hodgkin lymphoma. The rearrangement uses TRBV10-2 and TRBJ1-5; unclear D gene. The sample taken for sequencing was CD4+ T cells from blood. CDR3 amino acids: CASRPGPHDIGHF. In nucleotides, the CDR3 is TGCGCCAGCAGACCTGGACCCCACGATATCGGGCATTTT.